Each of the 24 T cell receptor beta chains below was sequenced from the same sample in a study of cytomegalovirus exposure and HLA in healthy donors. The PCR made use of 60 Vbeta and 13 Jbeta primers. TCRdb keeps only in-frame clones here, not all; method: immunoSEQ multiplex PCR. Of about 170,000 clones in the sample, approximately 65% are singletons; the top ten hold about 2.9%. Sequencing was performed on PBMCs. All receptors derive from a man between 35 and 55 years old in good health and CMV-seronegative.

The genes are TRBV7-2 and TRBJ2-1, with TRBD2 identical over 7 bases. V shed 5 bases and J 0 bases; nucleotides not matched to a gene: 7. From germline, CDR1 is SGHTA and CDR2 FQGNSA. The CDR3 is 16 residues long. The CDR3 DNA is TGTGCCAGCAGCAATCAAGCGGGGCCCTCCTACAATGAGCAGTTCTTC. It yields the protein CASSNQAGPSYNEQFF.

V usage is TRBV10-3 and J usage is TRBJ2-7; TRBD1 matches 7 bases. CDR3 length equals 13 residues. CDR1 is ENHRY and CDR2 is SYGVKD in the germline V gene. Trimming cost V 10 bases and J 0 bases; bases outside gene matches: 6. The CDR3 nucleotides are TGTGCCACCGCCGGGACAGCCTCCTACGAGCAGTACTTC. Translating gives CATAGTASYEQYF.

The rearrangement links TRBV6-1 to TRBJ2-7, with D possibly being TRBD2 (6 bases). The CDR3 has 15 amino acids. The germline gives CDR1 MNHNS, CDR2 SASEGT. The ends were cut back, 1 base at V and 6 bases at J, with 16 bases in the middle. Written as DNA, the CDR3 is TGTGCCAGCAGTGAAGTTGGAGTGGGAGGCGGCGAGCAGTACTTC. It translates to CASSEVGVGGGEQYF.

This sequence joins TRBV4-2 and TRBJ1-1; maybe TRBD1 (5 bases). Germline CDR1 is LGHNA and CDR2 is YNFKEQ. The CDR3 spans 17 residues. V lost 7 bases and J 1 base, leaving 22 bases between the germline ends. CDR3 protein: CASTSNSRGERNTEAFF. The CDR3 nucleotides are TGTGCCAGCACCTCCAATTCCCGGGGGGAGAGGAACACTGAAGCTTTCTTT.

The chain is built from TRBV6-5 and TRBJ2-7; TRBD2 aligns across 7 bases. Germline lookup yields CDR1 MNHEY and CDR2 SVGAGI. V lost 8 bases and J lost 1; bases outside the gene matches: 2. The CDR3 sequence is 12 residues long. CDR3 in DNA: TGTGCCAGCGGGGGACTATCCTACGAGCAGTACTTC. Amino acid sequence: CASGGLSYEQYF.

The chain couples TRBV5-4 to TRBJ2-1; the match to TRBD2 covers 7 bases. Germline V gene lookup returns CDR1 SGHNT and CDR2 YYREEE (reference sequence). The V and J ends lost 2 bases and 10 bases, in that order; junction bases with no gene match: 3. This CDR3 is built from 12 residues. The CDR3 DNA follows: TGTGCCAGCAGCTTCTCCGGGGGGGAGCAGTTCTTC. Translation: CASSFSGGEQFF.

The genes are TRBV7-9 and TRBJ1-5; D not certain. V was shortened by 3 bases and J by 3 bases, with 12 bases between the two germline ends. The CDR3 covers 15 residues. CDR1 is SEHNR, CDR2 FQNEAQ, per germline (reference sequence). As DNA, the CDR3 is TGTGCCAGCAGCTTGGGTGGGCAGTACAATCAGCCCCAGCATTTT. As protein: CASSLGGQYNQPQHF.

The chain carries TRBV6-5 and TRBJ1-1, with 9 bases fitting TRBD1. This CDR3 is 14 amino acids long. Germline CDR1 is MNHEY and CDR2 is SVGAGI. Germline trimming cut 6 bases from V and 4 bases from J; bases unmatched to any gene: 6. The CDR3 sequence is CASRVKQGATEAFF. In DNA, the CDR3 is TGTGCCAGCAGGGTTAAACAGGGGGCCACTGAAGCTTTCTTT.

There are a few counts of this clone. V usage is TRBV29-1 and J usage is TRBJ2-3, with TRBD2 matching over 10 bases. V dropped 4 bases and J dropped 7; count of bases not matched to a gene: 8. CDR3 length equals 14 residues. CDR1 is SQVTM, CDR2 ANQGSEA, per germline. CDR3 region: CSVVGSGGRNTQYF. The CDR3 bases are TGCAGCGTTGTAGGTAGCGGGGGGAGAAATACGCAGTATTTT.

The chain couples TRBV29-1 to TRBJ2-3; D is possibly TRBD1 (6 bases). This CDR3 comprises 12 residues. Germline V lookup: CDR1 SQVTM, CDR2 ANQGSEA. V lost 5 bases to trimming and J lost 5 bases, with 11 bases between them. The CDR3 DNA is TGCAGCGTTTTGAAGGGGGAAGATACGCAGTATTTT. The encoded protein is CSVLKGEDTQYF.

The gene calls are TRBV27 and TRBJ1-1, with TRBD1 matching over 7 bases. CDR1 is MNHEY and CDR2 is SMNVEV in the germline V gene (reference sequence). CDR3 size: 13 residues. J gave up 5 bases and V 6 bases, and 6 bases lay outside the gene matches. CDR3 DNA sequence: TGTGCCAGCAGCCGAGGACAGGCAACTGAAGCTTTCTTT. Translating it yields CASSRGQATEAFF.

The chain carries TRBV7-9 and TRBJ2-5; 10 bases agree with TRBD2. The V gene end was trimmed by 5 bases and the J gene end by 0 bases; junction bases not matched to a gene: 6. This CDR3 comprises 16 residues. Germline values: CDR1 SEHNR, CDR2 FQNEAQ (reference sequence). The CDR3 sequence is CASSPWSGGDQETQYF. CDR3 sequence (DNA): TGTGCCAGCAGCCCTTGGAGCGGGGGGGACCAAGAGACCCAGTACTTC.

The chain links TRBV10-3 to TRBJ2-2, with 7 bases lining up with TRBD1. J lost 0 bases, V lost 6 bases, and 4 bases had no gene match. The CDR3 sequence is 15 residues long. The V gene's germline CDR1 is ENHRY and CDR2 SYGVKD. The CDR3 sequence is CAISSGQPNTGELFF. The CDR3 region has the DNA TGTGCCATCAGCTCGGGACAGCCGAACACCGGGGAGCTGTTTTTT.

The J gene is TRBJ2-3, the V gene TRBV11-2; the match to TRBD2 covers 11 bases. J lost 0 bases, V lost 3 bases, and 2 bases had no gene match. Germline V gene lookup returns CDR1 SGHAT and CDR2 FQNNGV. The CDR3 contains 16 residues. DNA of the CDR3: TGTGCCAGCAGCTTCCGACTAGCGGGGAGCACAGATACGCAGTATTTT. Translation: CASSFRLAGSTDTQYF.

This clone was found a few times. This chain uses TRBV19 with TRBJ2-3, with a tentative D call TRBD1 (6 bases). This CDR3 is built from 15 residues. V was trimmed by 3 bases and J by 5 bases, leaving 15 bases between them. Germline V CDR1 and CDR2: LNHDA, SQIVND (reference sequence). The CDR3 coding sequence is TGTGCCAGTAGTATCTTTTACAGGGCTGGAGATACGCAGTATTTT. Translation gives CASSIFYRAGDTQYF.

J is TRBJ2-1 and V is TRBV15; 12 bases are shared with TRBD1. V gave up 5 bases and J gave up 4 bases; unmatched junction bases: 30. This CDR3 spans 24 amino acids. The germline CDR1 and CDR2 sequences are LNHNV and YYDKDF (reference sequence). DNA for the CDR3: TGTGCCACCAGCGGAAGCTCGGGACAGGGGGCGCCTCGGGGGGCGATAATGGCTTACAATGAGCAGTTCTTC. Protein sequence: CATSGSSGQGAPRGAIMAYNEQFF.

The chain carries TRBV5-1 and TRBJ2-1; TRBD2 matches at 12 bases. In germline, CDR1 is SGHRS, CDR2 YFSETQ. The V and J ends lost 2 bases and 7 bases, in that order; junction bases with no gene match: 4. The CDR3 is 15 residues long. CDR3 sequence: CASSLLAGGRNEQFF. As DNA, the CDR3 is TGCGCCAGCAGCTTACTAGCGGGGGGCCGAAATGAGCAGTTCTTC.

The chain combines TRBV28 with TRBJ2-7; 7 bases map to TRBD1. The germline CDR1 and CDR2 sequences are MDHEN and SYDVKM. V trimming: 5 bases; J trimming: 0 bases; junction bases outside the gene matches: 13. This CDR3 region has 17 residues. This chain's CDR3 is CASSRSLDRASSYEQYF. The CDR3 DNA is TGTGCCAGCAGTCGTAGTTTAGACAGGGCTAGCTCCTACGAGCAGTACTTC. The full variable domain, with the rest looked up from reference TRBV28 and TRBJ2-7, is DVKVTQSSRYLVKRTGEKVFLECVQDMDHENMFWYRQDPGLGLRLIYFSYDVKMKEKGDIPEGYSVSREKKERFSLILESASTNQTSMYLCASSRSLDRASSYEQYFGPGTRLTVT.

This clone was counted between two and nine times. V gene TRBV4-2 combines with J gene TRBJ1-2, with TRBD1 matching 8 bases. The CDR3 sequence is 14 residues long. The germline V gene has CDR1 LGHNA and CDR2 YNFKEQ. J was trimmed by 6 bases and V by 4 bases; bases with no gene match: 7. CDR3 sequence (DNA): TGTGCCAGCAGCCCAGGGACAGGAAGGGATGGCTACACCTTC. Translated: CASSPGTGRDGYTF.

This clone has only a few counts. CDR3 region: CATSRGQGNNQPQHF. In DNA form, the CDR3 reads TGTGCCACCAGCAGAGGACAGGGGAACAATCAGCCCCAGCATTTT. This chain uses TRBV15 with TRBJ1-5; 8 bases are a match to TRBD1. This CDR3 has 15 residues. Germline V gives CDR1 LNHNV, CDR2 YYDKDF (reference sequence). The ends lost 1 base at V and 3 bases at J; junction bases unmatched: 2.

With respect to this clone: The same CDR3 can be traced to other DNA sequences in this sample. V gene TRBV23-1 combines with J gene TRBJ1-4; tentative D call: TRBD1 (6 bases). TRBV23-1 is an ORF, with its function uncertain. This CDR3 spans 15 amino acids. The V end was cut by 1 base, the J end by 2 bases, with 8 bases between. In DNA, the CDR3 is TGCGCCAGCAGTCAATACAGGGTCACTAATGAAAAACTGTTTTTT. Amino acids: CASSQYRVTNEKLFF.

This clone came up once. The chain has TRBV5-4 and TRBJ2-5; D possibly corresponds to TRBD1 (6 bases). Trimming stripped 0 bases from V and 4 bases from J, with 13 bases between. CDR3 length equals 15 residues. From germline, CDR1 is SGHNT and CDR2 YYREEE (reference sequence). The CDR3 is CASSLASPGAETQYF. The CDR3 DNA sequence: TGTGCCAGCAGCTTGGCCTCGCCAGGGGCAGAGACCCAGTACTTC.

The V call is TRBV15, the J call TRBJ2-1, with 9 positions matching TRBD2. The germline V gene has CDR1 LNHNV and CDR2 YYDKDF (reference sequence). The CDR3 consists of 15 residues. With V trimmed by 3 bases and J by 2 bases, 2 bases remained unmatched. The DNA for the CDR3 is TGTGCCACCAGCAGGACTAGCGGAGCCTACAATGAGCAGTTCTTC. This translates into CATSRTSGAYNEQFF.

V gene TRBV5-6 combines with J gene TRBJ2-7; D unclear. This CDR3 is built from 14 residues. The germline V gene encodes CDR1 SGHDT and CDR2 YYEEEE. V was trimmed by 0 bases and J by 1 base, leaving 8 bases between them. The CDR3 loop reads CASSLVSNSYEQYF. Written as DNA, the CDR3 is TGTGCCAGCAGCTTGGTTTCCAATTCCTACGAGCAGTACTTC.